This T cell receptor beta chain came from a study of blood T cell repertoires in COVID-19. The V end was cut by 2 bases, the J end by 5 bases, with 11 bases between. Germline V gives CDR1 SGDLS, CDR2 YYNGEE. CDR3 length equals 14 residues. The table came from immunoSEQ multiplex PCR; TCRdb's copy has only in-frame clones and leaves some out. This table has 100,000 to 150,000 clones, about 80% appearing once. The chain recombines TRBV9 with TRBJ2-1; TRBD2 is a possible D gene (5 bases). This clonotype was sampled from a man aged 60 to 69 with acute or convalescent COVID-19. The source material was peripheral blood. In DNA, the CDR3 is TGTGCCAGCAGCGTGAGGGCCGGGAACAATGAGCAGTTCTTC. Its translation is CASSVRAGNNEQFF. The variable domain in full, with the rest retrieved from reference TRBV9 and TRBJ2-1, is DSGVTQTPKHLITATGQRVTLRCSPRSGDLSVYWYQQSLDQGLQFLIQYYNGEERAKGNILERFSAQQFPDLHSELNLSSLELGDSALYFCASSVRAGNNEQFFGPGTRLTVL.